This is a list of T cell receptor beta chains from one sample in a study of T cell repertoires in cytomegalovirus infection. In TCRdb, the reads were re-called with MiXCR into one record per CDR3 protein. The profile covers about 130,000 distinct CDR3 sequences, with roughly a quarter appearing a single time and almost 35% taken by the ten largest. Antigens for these TCRs are unknown. The sample taken for sequencing was PBMCs, sequenced either directly or after in vitro stimulation (not recorded which). These receptors were obtained from a human donor in good health (CMV status not recorded). Some clones in this sample may be carry-over from other donors' samples. The CDR3 runs from the conserved cysteine through the conserved F or W. Fields, in order: V gene, D gene, clone size, J gene, CDR3 protein, CDR3 DNA. D genes are given only for firm matches. Where a row states a size, it is once, few, many or the class of an expanded clone; other rows omit it.

v_gene: TRBV4-3; d_gene: .; abundance: few; j_gene: TRBJ1-2; CDR3aa: CASSQDKDLIYYGYTF; CDR3nt: TGCGCCAGCAGCCAAGATAAGGACCTAATATACTATGGCTACACCTTC
v_gene: TRBV4-3; d_gene: .; abundance: .; j_gene: TRBJ2-3; CDR3aa: CASSQNRQGPYTQYF; CDR3nt: TGCGCCAGCAGCCAAAATCGGCAGGGCCCTTATACGCAGTATTTT
v_gene: TRBV6-5; d_gene: .; abundance: .; j_gene: TRBJ2-3; CDR3aa: CASSRVRTDTQYF; CDR3nt: TGTGCCAGCAGCAGGGTACGCACAGATACGCAGTATTTT
v_gene: TRBV7-9; d_gene: .; abundance: few; j_gene: TRBJ2-1; CDR3aa: CASLGSDNEQFF; CDR3nt: TGTGCCAGCTTGGGGTCGGACAATGAGCAGTTCTTC
v_gene: TRBV7-9; d_gene: .; abundance: once; j_gene: TRBJ2-5; CDR3aa: CASSSFKETQYF; CDR3nt: TGTGCCAGCAGCTCCTTCAAAGAGACCCAGTACTTC
v_gene: TRBV7-2; d_gene: TRBD2; abundance: many; j_gene: TRBJ2-3; CDR3aa: CASSYSGSHRTDTQYF; CDR3nt: TGTGCCAGCAGTTATAGCGGGAGCCACCGCACAGATACGCAGTATTTT
v_gene: TRBV7-2; d_gene: .; abundance: many; j_gene: TRBJ1-2; CDR3aa: CASSPASGDNYGYTF; CDR3nt: TGTGCCAGCAGCCCCGCATCAGGGGATAACTATGGCTACACCTTC
v_gene: TRBV19; d_gene: .; abundance: few; j_gene: TRBJ1-6; CDR3aa: CASSMNRDVSSYNSPLHF; CDR3nt: TGTGCCAGTAGTATGAATAGAGACGTGAGCTCCTATAATTCACCCCTCCACTTT
v_gene: TRBV7-2; d_gene: TRBD1; abundance: .; j_gene: TRBJ2-2; CDR3aa: CASSSNRGTGELFF; CDR3nt: TGTGCCAGCAGCTCGAACAGGGGCACCGGGGAGCTGTTTTTT
v_gene: TRBV5-5; d_gene: .; abundance: .; j_gene: TRBJ1-5; CDR3aa: CASSFLSTGDQPQHF; CDR3nt: TGTGCCAGCAGCTTCCTCAGTACCGGGGATCAGCCCCAGCATTTT
v_gene: TRBV12-3/TRBV12-4; d_gene: .; abundance: few; j_gene: TRBJ1-3; CDR3aa: CASSFGELGNTIYF; CDR3nt: TGTGCCAGCAGTTTCGGGGAGCTTGGAAACACCATATATTTT
v_gene: TRBV27; d_gene: .; abundance: few; j_gene: TRBJ1-1; CDR3aa: CASSPRGEAEAFF; CDR3nt: TGTGCCAGCAGTCCAAGGGGGGAGGCTGAAGCTTTCTTT
v_gene: TRBV9; d_gene: TRBD1; abundance: few; j_gene: TRBJ2-7; CDR3aa: CASSVGPRQGAYEQYF; CDR3nt: TGTGCCAGCAGCGTAGGACCCCGACAGGGGGCCTACGAGCAGTACTTC
v_gene: TRBV7-2; d_gene: TRBD2; abundance: .; j_gene: TRBJ2-1; CDR3aa: CASSSGLAGGGYNEQFF; CDR3nt: TGTGCCAGCAGCTCAGGACTAGCGGGAGGGGGCTACAATGAGCAGTTCTTC
v_gene: TRBV5-4; d_gene: .; abundance: .; j_gene: TRBJ2-3; CDR3aa: CASSLAGWPDTQYF; CDR3nt: TGTGCCAGCAGCTTGGCCGGGTGGCCAGATACGCAGTATTTT
v_gene: TRBV11-2; d_gene: .; abundance: once; j_gene: TRBJ2-3; CDR3aa: CASGTRRTDTQYF; CDR3nt: TGTGCCAGCGGGACAAGGCGCACAGATACGCAGTATTTT
v_gene: TRBV18; d_gene: .; abundance: .; j_gene: TRBJ1-2; CDR3aa: CASSPSQGREYGYTF; CDR3nt: TGTGCCAGCTCACCATCTCAGGGTCGAGAATATGGCTACACCTTC
v_gene: TRBV28; d_gene: .; abundance: .; j_gene: TRBJ1-5; CDR3aa: CASSLAQPQHF; CDR3nt: TGTGCCAGCAGTTTGGCTCAGCCCCAGCATTTT
v_gene: TRBV7-3; d_gene: .; abundance: many; j_gene: TRBJ2-1; CDR3aa: CASSLTQVYYNEQFF; CDR3nt: TGTGCCAGCAGCTTAACACAGGTGTACTACAATGAGCAGTTCTTC
v_gene: TRBV6-2/TRBV6-3; d_gene: .; abundance: .; j_gene: TRBJ2-7; CDR3aa: CASIPRGRDYEQYF; CDR3nt: TGTGCCAGCATCCCCCGGGGCAGGGATTACGAGCAGTACTTC
v_gene: TRBV12-3/TRBV12-4; d_gene: .; abundance: .; j_gene: TRBJ1-1; CDR3aa: CASSLSTLGNTEAFF; CDR3nt: TGTGCCAGCAGTCTCTCGACCCTAGGGAACACTGAAGCTTTCTTT
v_gene: TRBV6-1; d_gene: TRBD1; abundance: once; j_gene: TRBJ1-1; CDR3aa: CASSFGWGQGYTEAFF; CDR3nt: TGTGCCAGCAGTTTCGGATGGGGACAGGGTTACACTGAAGCTTTCTTT
v_gene: TRBV7-2; d_gene: .; abundance: many; j_gene: TRBJ1-5; CDR3aa: CASSATYNQPQHF; CDR3nt: TGTGCCAGCAGCGCAACCTACAATCAGCCCCAGCATTTT
v_gene: TRBV6-1; d_gene: .; abundance: few; j_gene: TRBJ2-5; CDR3aa: CASSHRGIQETQYF; CDR3nt: TGTGCCAGCAGTCACCGGGGCATCCAAGAGACCCAGTACTTC
v_gene: TRBV11-2; d_gene: .; abundance: many; j_gene: TRBJ1-1; CDR3aa: CASSFNGFLKAFF; CDR3nt: TGTGCCAGCAGCTTCAACGGGTTCCTGAAAGCTTTCTTT
v_gene: TRBV19; d_gene: .; abundance: few; j_gene: TRBJ1-3; CDR3aa: CASYRTNSGNTIYF; CDR3nt: TGTGCCAGCTACCGGACGAACTCTGGAAACACCATATATTTT
v_gene: TRBV7-9; d_gene: .; abundance: .; j_gene: TRBJ1-1; CDR3aa: CASSLRWNTEAFF; CDR3nt: TGTGCCAGCAGCTTAAGGTGGAACACTGAAGCTTTCTTT
v_gene: TRBV4-2; d_gene: .; abundance: few; j_gene: TRBJ1-2; CDR3aa: CASSQDDGAANGYTF; CDR3nt: TGTGCCAGCAGCCAAGATGATGGGGCGGCAAATGGCTACACCTTC
v_gene: TRBV15; d_gene: .; abundance: .; j_gene: TRBJ2-1; CDR3aa: CATSRGAASDNEQFF; CDR3nt: TGTGCCACCAGCAGAGGGGCAGCATCAGACAATGAGCAGTTCTTC
v_gene: TRBV7-2; d_gene: TRBD1; abundance: many; j_gene: TRBJ1-5; CDR3aa: CASSLEGASSQPQHF; CDR3nt: TGTGCCAGCAGCTTAGAGGGGGCGAGTTCTCAGCCCCAGCATTTT
v_gene: TRBV28; d_gene: .; abundance: many; j_gene: TRBJ1-1; CDR3aa: CASSFDGLEDTEAFF; CDR3nt: TGTGCCAGCAGTTTCGACGGGCTTGAGGACACTGAAGCTTTCTTT
v_gene: TRBV6-5; d_gene: TRBD1; abundance: .; j_gene: TRBJ1-5; CDR3aa: CASSYSGHSGQVNQPQHF; CDR3nt: TGTGCCAGCAGTTACTCTGGGCACTCGGGACAGGTCAATCAGCCCCAGCATTTT